These 4 T cell receptor beta chains were all obtained from the same sample, sequenced in a study of ipilimumab plus nivolumab after autologous stem cell transplantation. Measured with immunoSEQ multiplex PCR; TCRdb has only the in-frame clones, and not every one. The data hold about 15,000 clones, with roughly 71% observed a single time. This specimen was PBMCs, taken in a trial of ipilimumab plus nivolumab as post-transplant consolidation. Receptors were obtained from a male donor with diffuse large B-cell lymphoma.

The chain has TRBV19 and TRBJ2-4; D could derive from TRBD1 or TRBD2 (7 bases each). CDR3 length: 18 amino acids. With 5 bases removed from V and 1 base from J, the gap between germline ends came to 21 bases. Germline-derived CDR1 and CDR2 are LNHDA and SQIVND (reference sequence). The CDR3 sequence is CASSVRDSLGGAKNIQYF. The DNA for the CDR3 is TGTGCCAGTAGTGTCCGGGACAGCCTGGGAGGGGCCAAAAACATTCAGTACTTC.

This clone was found a few times. The rearrangement joins TRBV2 to TRBJ1-2; no clear D. The CDR3 spans 12 residues. Germline V gene lookup returns CDR1 SNHLY and CDR2 FYNNEI. V was shortened by 1 base and J by 5 bases, with 5 bases between the two germline ends. The DNA of the CDR3 is TGTGCCAGCAGTGAAGGACATTATGGCTACACCTTC. This encodes CASSEGHYGYTF.

This chain links TRBV5-1 with TRBJ2-5; TRBD2 matches at 8 bases. Trimming took 0 bases from V and 10 from J; bases not matched to a gene: 14. The CDR3 runs 16 residues. Germline CDR1 reads SGHRS; CDR2 reads YFSETQ. CDR3 region: CASSLEAGVSGGVQYF. CDR3 coding DNA: TGCGCCAGCAGCTTGGAAGCGGGAGTTTCCGGGGGGGTCCAGTACTTC.

The J gene is TRBJ1-5, the V gene TRBV6-6; D might be TRBD1 (5 bases). The CDR3 length is 15 residues. Trimming took 5 bases from V and 2 from J, leaving 13 bases between them. Germline V lookup: CDR1 MNHNY, CDR2 SVGAGI (reference sequence). CDR3 in amino acids: CASSAGGSGNQPQHF. In DNA form, the CDR3 reads TGTGCCAGCAGTGCGGGGGGATCCGGCAATCAGCCCCAGCATTTT.